This paragraph covers one TCR beta chain sequence. The sample comes from a study of blood T cell repertoires in COVID-19. At the level of the study: Italy, Spain and the United States were the sources of the convalescent and acute COVID-19 samples. Nucleic acid was either cDNA or gDNA, and it came from T cells, B-cell-depleted T cells, or PBMCs.

The junction had 4 bases not matched to a gene; V was cut back by 6 bases and J by 1 base. Germline-derived CDR1 and CDR2 are MDHEN and SYDVKM. The CDR3 has 15 residues. Per the authors' pipeline: Reference gene primer amplification in the assay estimated nucleated cell counts. Profiling relied on immunoSEQ multiplex PCR, and the TCRdb table lists in-frame clones only, not all of them. V and J calls and clone size are those listed in that table; D and trimming were worked out from the DNA. The sample shows around 95,000 clones, around nine tenths of them seen only once. Sequences were obtained from peripheral blood. The rearrangement uses TRBV28 and TRBJ2-2, with 8 bases matching TRBD2. This TCR came from a human donor in a cohort sampled during active COVID-19. The CDR3 sequence: CASRRRGGNTGELFF. The CDR3 nucleotides are TGTGCCAGCAGACGCCGGGGGGGGAACACCGGGGAGCTGTTTTTT.